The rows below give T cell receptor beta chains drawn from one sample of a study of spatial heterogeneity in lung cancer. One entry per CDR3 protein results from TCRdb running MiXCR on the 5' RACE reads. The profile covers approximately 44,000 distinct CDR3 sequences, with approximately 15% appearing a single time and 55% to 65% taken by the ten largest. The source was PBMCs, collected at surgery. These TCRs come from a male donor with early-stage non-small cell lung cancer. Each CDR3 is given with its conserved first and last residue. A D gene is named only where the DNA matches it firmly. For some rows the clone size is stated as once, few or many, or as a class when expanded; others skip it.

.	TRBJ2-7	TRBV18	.	CASSPWTAPYEQYF	TGTGCCAGCTCACCCTGGACAGCCCCCTACGAGCAGTACTTC
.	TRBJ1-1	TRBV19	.	CASSITGRPEAFF	TGTGCCAGTAGTATTACAGGGCGGCCTGAAGCTTTCTTT
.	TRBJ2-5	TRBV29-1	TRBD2	CSVAPGSGGEETQYF	TGCAGCGTTGCACCGGGAAGCGGGGGGGAAGAGACCCAGTACTTC
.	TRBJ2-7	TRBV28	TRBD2	CASSPRSGLAASYEQYF	TGTGCCAGCAGTCCCCGTTCTGGACTAGCGGCCTCCTACGAGCAGTACTTC
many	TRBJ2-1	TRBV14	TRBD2	CASSPGTSGVYNEQFF	TGTGCCAGCAGCCCCGGGACTAGCGGAGTATACAATGAGCAGTTCTTC
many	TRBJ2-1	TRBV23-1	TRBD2	CASSPPGTGGPGEQFF	TGCGCCAGCAGTCCCCCCGGAACGGGAGGGCCCGGTGAGCAGTTCTTC
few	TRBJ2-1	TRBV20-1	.	CSASEAPSDEQFF	TGCAGTGCTAGCGAAGCGCCAAGCGATGAGCAGTTCTTC
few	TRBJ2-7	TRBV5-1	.	CASSFNGAGPSYEQYF	TGCGCCAGCAGCTTTAACGGGGCAGGGCCCTCCTACGAGCAGTACTTC
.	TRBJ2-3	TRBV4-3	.	CASSQDPGNSGDTQYF	TGCGCCAGCAGCCAAGATCCCGGGAACTCTGGAGATACGCAGTATTTT
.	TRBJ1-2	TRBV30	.	CAWSASRNYGYTF	TGTGCCTGGAGCGCATCACGGAACTATGGCTACACCTTC
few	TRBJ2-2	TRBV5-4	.	CASSLGGPSVTNTGELFF	TGTGCCAGCAGCTTGGGGGGACCTAGCGTCACGAACACCGGGGAGCTGTTTTTT
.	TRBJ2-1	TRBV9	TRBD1	CASSVEQGFYNEQFF	TGTGCCAGCAGCGTAGAACAGGGGTTCTACAATGAGCAGTTCTTC
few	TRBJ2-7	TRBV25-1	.	CASSEVHEQYF	TGTGCCAGCAGTGAAGTGCACGAGCAGTACTTC
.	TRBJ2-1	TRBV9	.	CASSAYDEQFF	TGTGCCAGCAGCGCGTACGATGAGCAGTTCTTC
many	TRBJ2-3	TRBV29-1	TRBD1	CSVVTGGEDTQYF	TGCAGCGTTGTAACAGGGGGTGAAGATACGCAGTATTTT
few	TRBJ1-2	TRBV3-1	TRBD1	CASSHDAEQGAAGYTF	TGTGCCAGCAGCCATGACGCCGAACAGGGGGCAGCTGGCTACACCTTC
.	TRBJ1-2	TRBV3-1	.	CASSQDQGYGYTF	TGTGCCAGCAGCCAAGATCAGGGTTATGGCTACACCTTC
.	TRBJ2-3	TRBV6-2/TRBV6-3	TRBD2	CASTRAGGLTDTQYF	TGTGCCAGCACCCGAGCGGGGGGGCTAACAGATACGCAGTATTTT
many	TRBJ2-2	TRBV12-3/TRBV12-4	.	CASNTAVSDGELFF	TGTGCCAGCAACACGGCAGTCTCTGATGGGGAGCTGTTTTTT
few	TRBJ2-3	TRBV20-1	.	CSAILGTDTQYF	TGCAGTGCTATTCTAGGGACAGATACGCAGTATTTT
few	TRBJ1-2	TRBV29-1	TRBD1	CSGTSGQGSFIEGGYTF	TGCAGCGGAACCTCGGGACAGGGGTCTTTCATCGAGGGTGGCTACACCTTC
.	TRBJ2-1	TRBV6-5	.	CASSYSKGESSYNEQFF	TGTGCCAGCAGTTACTCGAAAGGAGAGAGCTCCTACAATGAGCAGTTCTTC
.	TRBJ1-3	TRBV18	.	CVSSPPQVRNTIYF	TGTGTCAGCTCACCACCCCAGGTCCGAAACACCATATATTTT
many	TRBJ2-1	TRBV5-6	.	CASSQGRRNEQFF	TGTGCCAGCAGCCAGGGCCGCCGGAATGAGCAGTTCTTC
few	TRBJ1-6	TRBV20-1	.	CSFSGTEVADSPLHF	TGCAGTTTTTCCGGGACGGAAGTTGCGGATTCACCCCTCCACTTT
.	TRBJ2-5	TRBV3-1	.	CASSQSVSQETQYF	TGTGCCAGCAGCCAAAGCGTATCCCAAGAGACCCAGTACTTC
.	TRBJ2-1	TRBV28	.	CASSHRRNNEQFF	TGTGCCAGCAGTCACCGAAGGAACAATGAGCAGTTCTTC
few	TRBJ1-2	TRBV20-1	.	CSARDEETLGYTF	TGCAGTGCTAGAGATGAGGAGACCTTGGGCTACACCTTC
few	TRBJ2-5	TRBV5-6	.	CASSLDAGRGETQYF	TGTGCCAGCAGCTTGGATGCGGGGAGAGGAGAGACCCAGTACTTC
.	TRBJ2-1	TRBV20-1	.	CSAAVPPGGLKEQFF	TGCAGTGCCGCAGTGCCACCAGGCGGCCTTAAAGAGCAGTTCTTC
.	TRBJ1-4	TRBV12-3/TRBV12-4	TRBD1	CASRGQGAGNEKLFF	TGTGCCAGCAGGGGACAGGGGGCAGGTAATGAAAAACTGTTTTTT
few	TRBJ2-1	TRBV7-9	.	CASSSRVPGYNEQFF	TGTGCCAGCAGCTCCAGGGTACCGGGATACAATGAGCAGTTCTTC
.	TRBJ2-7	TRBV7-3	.	CASSWASSYEQYF	TGTGCCAGCAGCTGGGCCAGCTCCTACGAGCAGTACTTC
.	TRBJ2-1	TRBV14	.	CASSLWGARSNEQFF	TGTGCCAGCAGCCTCTGGGGCGCCCGGTCCAATGAGCAGTTCTTC